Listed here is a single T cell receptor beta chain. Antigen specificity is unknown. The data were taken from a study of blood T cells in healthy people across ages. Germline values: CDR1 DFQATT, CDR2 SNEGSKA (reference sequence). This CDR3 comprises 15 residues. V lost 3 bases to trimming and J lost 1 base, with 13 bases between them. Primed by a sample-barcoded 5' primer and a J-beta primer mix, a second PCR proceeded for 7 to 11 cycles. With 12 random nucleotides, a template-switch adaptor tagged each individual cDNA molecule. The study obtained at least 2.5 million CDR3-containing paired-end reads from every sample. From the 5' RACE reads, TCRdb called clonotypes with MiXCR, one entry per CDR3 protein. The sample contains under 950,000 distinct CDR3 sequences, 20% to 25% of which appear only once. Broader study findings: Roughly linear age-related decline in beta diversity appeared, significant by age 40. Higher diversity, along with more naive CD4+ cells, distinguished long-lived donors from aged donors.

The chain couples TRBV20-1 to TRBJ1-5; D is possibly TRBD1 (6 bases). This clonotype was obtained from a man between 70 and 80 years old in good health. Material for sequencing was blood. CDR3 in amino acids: CSASPRGQSNQPQHF. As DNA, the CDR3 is TGCAGTGCTAGCCCCCGGGGGCAGAGCAATCAGCCCCAGCATTTT.